A selection of T cell receptor beta chains follows, all from one sample in a study of T cells after yellow fever vaccination. MiXCR was run by TCRdb on the 5' RACE reads, yielding one entry per CDR3 protein. The profile covers some 560,000 distinct CDR3 sequences, with 15% to 20% appearing a single time and around an eighth taken by the ten largest. Sequencing used PBMCs, obtained 15 days after the yellow fever booster vaccination. The origin of the receptors is a man in his thirties or forties who received the YFV17D yellow fever vaccine. CDR3s include the opening cysteine and the closing phenylalanine or tryptophan. A D gene is named only where the DNA matches it firmly. Not every row has a clone size; where given, it reads once, few, many or a size class.

clone_size j_call d_call v_call cdr3_aa cdr3_nt
NA TRBJ2-3 NA TRBV19 CASSETGSLWDTQYF TGTGCCAGTAGTGAGACGGGATCCCTTTGGGATACGCAGTATTTT
few TRBJ2-1 NA TRBV20-1 CSARPVGTTYNEQFF TGCAGTGCCAGACCGGTCGGTACCACCTACAATGAGCAGTTCTTC
many TRBJ1-5 NA TRBV5-6 CASSLAGGFNQPQHF TGTGCCAGCAGCTTGGCCGGGGGTTTCAATCAGCCCCAGCATTTT
NA TRBJ2-7 NA TRBV6-5 CASSYMRSRGYEQYF TGTGCCAGCAGTTATATGCGGTCTCGGGGGTACGAGCAGTACTTC
NA TRBJ2-1 NA TRBV7-2 CASSLVKTDSSYNEQFF TGTGCCAGCAGCTTAGTCAAGACGGATAGCTCCTACAATGAGCAGTTCTTC
NA TRBJ2-2 TRBD2 TRBV5-1 CASGFSGSTGELFF TGCGCCAGCGGGTTTAGCGGGAGCACCGGGGAGCTGTTTTTT
NA TRBJ2-7 NA TRBV7-2 CASSLNTGRYEQYF TGTGCCAGCAGCTTAAACACGGGGCGGTACGAGCAGTACTTC
few TRBJ2-4 NA TRBV2 CASSESGRKNIQYF TGTGCCAGCAGTGAATCTGGTAGGAAAAACATTCAGTACTTC
few TRBJ2-1 TRBD2 TRBV19 CASSIGGGTYNEQFF TGTGCCAGTAGTATAGGGGGGGGAACCTACAATGAGCAGTTCTTC
NA TRBJ2-1 NA TRBV5-1 CASSLGGAVSYNEQFF TGCGCCAGCAGCTTGGGGGGAGCGGTATCCTACAATGAGCAGTTCTTC
NA TRBJ2-7 NA TRBV29-1 CSVERGRGARDEQYF TGCAGCGTTGAAAGGGGACGGGGGGCACGAGACGAGCAGTACTTC
NA TRBJ2-6 TRBD1 TRBV30 CAWRSIGTVSPSGANVLTF TGTGCCTGGAGGTCAATCGGGACAGTAAGCCCCTCTGGGGCCAACGTCCTGACTTTC
few TRBJ2-1 NA TRBV4-2 CASRVTSGNEQFF TGTGCCAGCAGGGTAACTAGTGGGAATGAGCAGTTCTTC
NA TRBJ2-7 TRBD1 TRBV7-2 CASSPQSGTEYYEQYF TGTGCCAGCAGTCCTCAATCCGGGACAGAATACTACGAGCAGTACTTC
NA TRBJ2-6 NA TRBV12-3/TRBV12-4 CASRLQVSGANVLTF TGTGCCAGCAGACTACAGGTCTCTGGGGCCAACGTCCTGACTTTC
few TRBJ2-3 NA TRBV12-3/TRBV12-4 CASSLGAGGRGHTQYF TGTGCCAGCAGTTTAGGCGCCGGGGGTAGGGGACATACGCAGTATTTT
NA TRBJ2-5 TRBD2 TRBV5-6 CASSQGLGTKETQYF TGTGCCAGCAGCCAAGGACTAGGGACGAAAGAGACCCAGTACTTC
NA TRBJ2-7 TRBD2 TRBV7-2 CASSRASSGRFEQYF TGTGCCAGCAGCCGTGCCTCTAGCGGGAGGTTCGAGCAGTACTTC
NA TRBJ2-2 NA TRBV29-1 CSGRTGNTGELFF TGCAGCGGGCGGACCGGGAACACCGGGGAGCTGTTTTTT
few TRBJ2-1 TRBD1 TRBV6-2/TRBV6-3 CASKNTGGLYNEQFF TGTGCCAGCAAGAATACAGGGGGCCTGTACAATGAGCAGTTCTTC